The 14 T cell receptor beta chains listed next were all sequenced from one sample in a study of regulatory T cells in long-lasting Graves disease (dated by TCRdb to the early 2020s). Library generation was performed with multiplex PCR. The instrument given in TCRdb is Illumina HiSeq 4000. TCR beta libraries were built with iRepertoire HTBI primers and Arm-PCR amplification of CDR3 regions. TCRdb cleaned the public reads at Q25 with fastp, built clones with MiXCR and kept in-frame beta chains. Identical CDR3 proteins give one entry, which carries the most common genes and DNA. This sample has more than 400,000 distinct CDR3 sequences in its table, and approximately 16% of those were observed once. The ten largest clones take up about 10% of the sample. Per the publication, the time point label means: newly diagnosed GD, antithyroid drugs for less than 3 months. For both TCR sequencing and RNA sequencing, RNA was extracted from PBMCs using TRIzol.

The same data also contributed to another study, on T cells in Graves' hyperthyroidism and ophthalmopathy.

Sequenced material: peripheral blood mononuclear cells (PBMCs), taken at new diagnosis, from a patient treated with antithyroid drugs. These receptors came from a woman aged 25-40 years with Graves disease. Donor details come from another sample of the same person, matched by shared clones.

This clonotype was seen at least ten times. The V call is TRBV28, the J call TRBJ2-6; D possibly corresponds to TRBD2 (6 bases). V was pared by 4 bases and J by 0 bases, with 13 bases between. CDR3 length: 17 amino acids. The V gene's germline CDR1 is MDHEN and CDR2 SYDVKM. The DNA of the CDR3 is TGTGCCAGCAGTTCACGACTAGGCAGCTCTGGGGCCAACGTCCTGACTTTC. Its protein is CASSSRLGSSGANVLTF.

To note about this clonotype: A far larger clone is just one base off, so this is likely a read error. The rearrangement uses TRBV27 and TRBJ2-1, with D perhaps matching TRBD1 or TRBD2 (5 bases each). Per the germline V gene, CDR1 is MNHEY and CDR2 is SMNVEV (reference sequence). V was cut by 5 bases and J by 10 bases, with 18 bases left in between. This CDR3 has 14 residues. The chain's CDR3 is CASSPGRHSYEQFF. The CDR3 nucleotides are TGTGCCAGCAGTCCGGGACGGCACTCCTACGAGCAGTTCTTC.

The chain's CDR3 is CASSFTTGAFSGNTIYF. CDR3 coding DNA: TGTGCCAGCAGTTTTACGACAGGGGCCTTCTCTGGAAACACCATATATTTT. The J gene is TRBJ1-3, the V gene TRBV28; 8 bases match TRBD1. CDR1 is MDHEN and CDR2 is SYDVKM in the germline V gene. The CDR3 contains 17 residues. V lost 3 bases and J lost 0; bases outside the gene matches: 7.

In this sample, this clonotype turned up many times. The DNA for the CDR3 is TGTGCCACCAGTGATTGGCGGGGCTTCCAAGAGACCCAGTACTTC. Translation: CATSDWRGFQETQYF. The chain links TRBV24-1 to TRBJ2-5; weak D call: TRBD2 (6 bases). Per germline, CDR1 KGHDR and CDR2 SFDVKD. Between the trimmed V and J ends, which lost 2 bases and 1 base, there was a span of 10 bases. CDR3 length equals 15 residues.

This clonotype was seen at least ten times. The chain joins TRBV12-5 to TRBJ2-1; D gene unclear. The CDR3 covers 12 residues. V lost 2 bases and J 9 bases, leaving 8 bases between the germline ends. Germline V gene lookup returns CDR1 LGHNT and CDR2 FRNRAP. In DNA form, the CDR3 reads TGTGCTAGTGGTTTGTTAGATTCTGAGCAGTTCTTC. Translating it yields CASGLLDSEQFF.

This clonotype was found many times. The chain links TRBV2 to TRBJ1-2; unclear D gene. V lost 0 bases to trimming and J lost 0 bases, with 8 bases between them. The germline CDR1 and CDR2 sequences are SNHLY and FYNNEI. The CDR3 runs to 15 residues. The CDR3 DNA is TGTGCCAGCAGTGAAGCGCTTTCTACTAACTATGGCTACACCTTC. Translation: CASSEALSTNYGYTF.

This clonotype was detected a few times. This sequence joins TRBV20-1 and TRBJ2-1; D tentatively reads TRBD1 or TRBD2 (6 bases each). Germline values: CDR1 DFQATT, CDR2 SNEGSKA (reference sequence). Trimming took off 1 base at V and 9 bases at J, with 10 bases between the two ends. The CDR3 spans 12 residues. The CDR3 loop is CSARGRGVEQFF. Written as DNA, the CDR3 is TGCAGTGCTAGAGGTAGGGGGGTTGAGCAGTTCTTC.

In its sample, this clonotype was seen a few times. The chain has TRBV3-1 and TRBJ2-3; 12 nucleotides agree with TRBD2. Germline trimming cut 4 bases from V and 0 bases from J; bases unmatched to any gene: 8. Germline V lookup: CDR1 LGHDT, CDR2 YNNKEL (reference sequence). This CDR3 spans 18 amino acids. The CDR3 region has the DNA TGTGCCAGCAGCCCGTGGGCTAGCGGGAGGGAAAGCACAGATACGCAGTATTTT. It yields the protein CASSPWASGRESTDTQYF.

This clonotype was seen a handful of times. This chain uses TRBV6-2 or TRBV6-3 with TRBJ2-5, with 11 bases lining up with TRBD1. J was trimmed by 6 bases and V by 4 bases; bases with no gene match: 7. The germline gives CDR1 MNHEY, CDR2 SVGEGT. This CDR3 has 15 residues. Written as DNA, the CDR3 is TGTGCCAGCAGTTGGGCCGGGACAGGGGGGAAGACCCAGTACTTC. Protein: CASSWAGTGGKTQYF.

This clonotype was observed many times. The chain recombines TRBV13 with TRBJ2-1; 7 bases fit TRBD1. Losses at the gene ends were 5 bases for V and 16 bases for J; bases not matched to a gene: 14. The CDR3 is 13 residues long. From germline, CDR1 is PRHDT and CDR2 FYEKMQ (reference sequence). CDR3 sequence reads: CASSAQDRSLTFF. The CDR3 nucleotides read TGTGCCAGCAGCGCCCAGGACAGGTCCTTGACCTTCTTC.

The table lists this clonotype with many counts. This rearrangement joins TRBV28 to TRBJ2-7; D may be TRBD1 (6 bases). The V gene's germline CDR1 is MDHEN and CDR2 SYDVKM. The CDR3 is 15 residues long. Trimming removed 5 bases at V and 1 base at J, with 15 bases between. The CDR3 region is CASSLPGTLSYEQYF. The CDR3 nucleotides are TGTGCCAGCAGTCTTCCCGGGACACTATCCTACGAGCAGTACTTC.

This clonotype was observed a single time. The chain uses TRBV5-5 and TRBJ1-3; 7 bases are shared with TRBD1. V shed 0 bases, J shed 7 bases, and the junction held 4 bases outside the gene matches. Per the germline V gene, CDR1 is SGHKS and CDR2 is YYEKEE (reference sequence). The CDR3 is 14 amino acids. CDR3 DNA: TGTGCCAGCAGCTTGGGACAGGGTAGTAACACCATATATTTT. This codes for CASSLGQGSNTIYF.

There are a few counts of this clonotype. V usage is TRBV5-8 and J usage is TRBJ2-5; TRBD2 might be the D (6 bases). The CDR3 is 15 residues long. CDR1 and CDR2 (germline): SGHTS, YDEGEE. V was cut by 3 bases and J by 5 bases, with 17 bases left in between. The CDR3 DNA reads as TGTGCCAGCAGCTACCGGGACTCGAGAGGGGAGACCCAGTACTTC. It codes for CASSYRDSRGETQYF.

Many counts were recorded for this clonotype. This chain uses TRBV12-3 or TRBV12-4 with TRBJ2-1, with TRBD2 matching over 11 bases. V gave up 3 bases and J gave up 9 bases; unmatched junction bases: 7. This CDR3 has 15 amino acids. The CDR3 nucleotides are TGTGCCAGCAGTTTCACTAGCGGGAGAGGAGGTGAGCAGTTCTTC. Translated: CASSFTSGRGGEQFF.